The rows below give T cell receptor beta chains drawn from one sample of a study of blood T cell repertoires in COVID-19. The table came from immunoSEQ multiplex PCR; TCRdb's copy has only in-frame clones and leaves some out. The table lists just under 350,000 clones, about 89% of them singletons. The sequencing input was peripheral blood. The receptors were sampled from a woman in her forties or fifties with COVID-19, enrolled during active disease. CDR3s include the opening cysteine and the closing phenylalanine or tryptophan. Fields, in order: V gene, J gene, clone size, D gene, CDR3 protein, CDR3 DNA. D genes are given only for firm matches. Expanded clones are given a class, and other clones once, few, many or no size at all.

TRBV21-1,TRBJ2-7,NA,NA,CASSYLGTGKDEQYF,TGTGCCAGCAGCTACCTGGGGACAGGGAAAGACGAGCAGTACTTC
TRBV6-6,TRBJ1-6,NA,NA,CASSSNNSPLHF,TGTGCCAGCAGTTCCAATAATTCACCCCTCCACTTT
TRBV28,TRBJ2-4,NA,TRBD1,CASGTGLAKNIQYF,TGTGCCAGTGGGACAGGGTTAGCCAAAAACATTCAGTACTTC
TRBV18,TRBJ1-6,NA,TRBD1,CASSPRQGALSSYNSPLHF,TGTGCCAGCTCACCTCGACAGGGGGCCTTAAGCTCCTATAATTCACCCCTCCACTTT
TRBV6-5,TRBJ1-1,NA,NA,CASQTMNTEAFF,TGTGCCAGCCAGACTATGAACACTGAAGCTTTCTTT
TRBV4-2,TRBJ2-2,NA,TRBD2,CASSQAGGPNTGELFF,TGTGCCAGCAGCCAAGCGGGAGGGCCCAACACCGGGGAGCTGTTTTTT
TRBV20-1,TRBJ2-3,NA,NA,CSASAGRGFTDTQYF,TGCAGTGCTAGTGCGGGGAGGGGGTTCACAGATACGCAGTATTTT
TRBV10-2,TRBJ1-5,NA,TRBD1,CASRQGSGNQPQHF,TGCGCCAGCAGACAGGGGTCGGGCAATCAGCCCCAGCATTTT
TRBV19,TRBJ1-1,NA,NA,CASKRQPLNTEAFF,TGTGCCAGTAAAAGACAACCTCTGAACACTGAAGCTTTCTTT
TRBV9,TRBJ2-3,NA,TRBD2,CASSVATSGDTSTDTQYF,TGTGCCAGCAGCGTAGCCACTAGCGGGGATACTAGCACAGATACGCAGTATTTT
TRBV14,TRBJ2-5,NA,TRBD2,CASSPSLAGKETQYF,TGTGCCAGCAGCCCCTCCCTAGCGGGAAAAGAGACCCAGTACTTC
TRBV27,TRBJ2-7,NA,NA,CASTGKYEQYF,TGTGCCAGCACCGGGAAATACGAGCAGTACTTC
TRBV29-1,TRBJ1-2,NA,NA,CSVGVGRAGYGYTF,TGCAGCGTTGGGGTGGGCAGGGCAGGATATGGCTACACCTTC
TRBV27,TRBJ1-5,NA,NA,CASSLGENQPQHF,TGTGCCAGCAGTTTAGGGGAGAATCAGCCCCAGCATTTT
TRBV24-1,TRBJ2-3,NA,TRBD2,CATTPGGSTDTQYF,TGTGCCACCACTCCGGGGGGTAGCACAGATACGCAGTATTTT
TRBV7-7,TRBJ1-1,few,NA,CASSLMRNTEAFF,TGTGCTAGCAGCTTGATGAGGAACACTGAAGCTTTCTTT
TRBV7-7,TRBJ2-5,NA,TRBD2,CASSQSWGGQETQYF,TGTGCTAGCAGCCAATCCTGGGGGGGTCAAGAGACCCAGTACTTC